The 27 T cell receptor beta chains given below trace back to one sample, sequenced in a study of blood T cell repertoires in COVID-19. The method was immunoSEQ multiplex PCR; TCRdb's version includes in-frame clones alone and lacks a portion of them. Counted here are under 45,000 clones, about 83% occurring once; the ten biggest clones make up just under 45%. The source material was peripheral blood. Source of these receptors: a woman of 80 years or more with active or convalescent COVID-19.

This rearrangement joins TRBV30 to TRBJ1-1; TRBD1 is a possible D gene (5 bases). The CDR3 has 16 amino acids. Germline V gene sequence: CDR1 GTSNPN, CDR2 SVGIG (reference sequence). The V and J ends lost 0 bases and 0 bases respectively, with 14 bases between them. CDR3: CAWSVRQGIMNTEAFF. The CDR3 nucleotides read TGTGCCTGGAGTGTACGTCAGGGAATCATGAACACTGAAGCTTTCTTT.

The V gene is TRBV6-4, the J gene TRBJ1-1; TRBD1 is a possible D gene (5 bases). The V end lost 3 bases, the J end lost 2 bases, and 10 bases lay between the germline ends. Germline V CDR1 and CDR2: MRHNA, SNTAGT. The CDR3 contains 14 residues. The CDR3 sequence: CASSESGLNTEAFF. DNA of the CDR3: TGTGCCAGCAGTGAGTCAGGGCTCAACACTGAAGCTTTCTTT.

The V and J genes are TRBV19 and TRBJ2-2; 12 nucleotides align to TRBD2. The germline V gene encodes CDR1 LNHDA and CDR2 SQIVND (reference sequence). CDR3 length: 17 amino acids. V was pared by 0 bases and J by 6 bases, with 5 bases of the junction left unmatched. Here the CDR3 DNA reads TGTGCCAGTAGTATAGACCTAGCGGGAGGGACGCCCGGGGAGCTGTTTTTT. It encodes CASSIDLAGGTPGELFF.

The rearrangement uses TRBV2 and TRBJ1-4, with D tentatively TRBD1 (6 bases). V shed 1 base and J shed 6 bases, with 12 bases lying between them. Germline CDR1 and CDR2: SNHLY and FYNNEI. This CDR3 region has 15 residues. The chain's CDR3 is CASSEVSDSHEKLFF. CDR3 in DNA: TGTGCCAGCAGTGAAGTGTCGGACAGCCATGAAAAACTGTTTTTT.

The J gene is TRBJ2-1, the V gene TRBV28; 8 positions match TRBD2. CDR1 and CDR2 from the germline V gene are MDHEN and SYDVKM. The CDR3 has 13 residues. The V segment lost 5 bases and the J segment 10 bases; nucleotides outside the gene matches: 7. CDR3 nucleotides: TGTGCCAGCAGTGCGGGGACTAGAACCGAGCAGTTCTTC. It yields the protein CASSAGTRTEQFF.

This sequence joins TRBV28 and TRBJ1-1; TRBD1 agrees at 8 bases. This CDR3 contains 14 residues. The J segment lost 2 bases and the V segment lost 6 bases, leaving 5 bases of the junction unmatched. Germline CDR1 MDHEN, CDR2 SYDVKM. The CDR3 sequence: CASSRTGRNTEAFF. The CDR3 bases are TGTGCCAGCAGCCGGACAGGGAGAAACACTGAAGCTTTCTTT. The full variable domain, rest sourced from reference TRBV28 and TRBJ1-1, is DVKVTQSSRYLVKRTGEKVFLECVQDMDHENMFWYRQDPGLGLRLIYFSYDVKMKEKGDIPEGYSVSREKKERFSLILESASTNQTSMYLCASSRTGRNTEAFFGQGTRLTVV.

The chain links TRBV30 to TRBJ2-7, with a tentative D call TRBD1 (5 bases). Trimming pared 1 base from V and 1 base from J, leaving 11 bases between. The CDR3 has 14 amino acids. Germline CDR1 and CDR2: GTSNPN and SVGIG (reference sequence). CDR3 sequence: CAWSGPDSSYEQYF. CDR3 coding DNA: TGTGCCTGGAGTGGCCCCGACAGTTCCTACGAGCAGTACTTC. The complete variable domain, with remaining parts taken from reference TRBV30 and TRBJ2-7, reads SQTIHQWPATLVQPVGSPLSLECTVEGTSNPNLYWYRQAAGRGLQLLFYSVGIGQISSEVPQNLSASRPQDRQFILSSKKLLLSDSGFYLCAWSGPDSSYEQYFGPGTRLTVT.

This sequence joins TRBV4-1 and TRBJ2-1; 13 nucleotides line up with TRBD2. The CDR3 is 19 amino acids. The germline CDR1 and CDR2 sequences are MGHRA and YSYEKL. The V segment lost 2 bases and the J segment 4 bases; nucleotides outside the gene matches: 11. Here the CDR3 reads CASSQKRAGLAGSYNEQFF. The DNA of the CDR3 is TGCGCCAGCAGCCAAAAACGAGCGGGACTAGCGGGATCTTACAATGAGCAGTTCTTC.

The chain recombines TRBV12-3 or TRBV12-4 with TRBJ2-1; 7 bases line up with TRBD2. Trimming removed 2 bases from V and 13 bases from J; junction bases left unmatched: 8. CDR3 size: 13 residues. CDR3 in amino acids: CASSLSGGEGQFF. CDR3 DNA: TGTGCCAGCAGTTTAAGTGGGGGGGAGGGCCAGTTCTTC.

This clone was picked up a small number of times. V gene TRBV5-1 combines with J gene TRBJ1-2; 8 bases are a match to TRBD1. Per the germline V gene, CDR1 is SGHRS and CDR2 is YFSETQ. The CDR3 sequence is 13 residues long. V lost 0 bases to trimming and J lost 7 bases; unmatched junction nucleotides: 2. CDR3 amino acids: CASSLGQGSGYTF. The CDR3 nucleotides are TGCGCCAGCAGCTTGGGACAGGGGAGTGGCTACACCTTC.

For this clone: At one end the junction does not follow the germline gene, possibly because of a read error. The DNA of the CDR3 is TGTGTCAGTAGTATAGATAAGATAGCGGGAAGGACCGGGGAGCTGTTTTTT. Translated, it gives CVSSIDKIAGRTGELFF. V is TRBV19 and J is TRBJ2-2, with 8 nucleotides matching TRBD2. The CDR3 is 17 residues long. In germline, CDR1 is LNHDA, CDR2 SQIVND (reference sequence).

This clone was recorded once. The gene calls are TRBV7-3 and TRBJ2-1; no firm D call. CDR1 is SGHTA, CDR2 FQGTGA, per germline. The CDR3 consists of 16 residues. Trimming cost V 0 bases and J 7 bases, with 16 bases left between them. Here the CDR3 DNA reads TGTGCCAGCAGCTTAACTAGACCCCTACCGGGTAATGAGCAGTTCTTC. Amino acids: CASSLTRPLPGNEQFF.

The chain links TRBV28 to TRBJ1-5; 10 bases agree with TRBD1. The CDR3 is 18 residues long. V shed 4 bases and J 2 bases; nucleotides not matched to a gene: 11. Germline V gives CDR1 MDHEN, CDR2 SYDVKM. CDR3 residues: CASSSIWDRGVGNQPQHF. The DNA of the CDR3 is TGTGCCAGCAGTTCCATATGGGACAGGGGTGTCGGCAATCAGCCCCAGCATTTT.

V usage is TRBV5-1 and J usage is TRBJ2-1; 8 nucleotides match TRBD2. The CDR3 spans 16 residues. The V gene's germline CDR1 is SGHRS and CDR2 YFSETQ. After removal of 1 base from V and 4 bases from J, the junction contained 7 bases not matched to a gene. CDR3 bases: TGCGCCAGCAGCTTGATCGGACTAGCAGAGTACAATGAGCAGTTCTTC. It translates to CASSLIGLAEYNEQFF.

The V and J genes are TRBV2 and TRBJ1-5; D is undetermined. The CDR3 runs to 12 residues. Per the germline V gene, CDR1 is SNHLY and CDR2 is FYNNEI. The germline V and J ends were trimmed by 0 bases and 8 bases, with 5 bases remaining between them. CDR3: CASSEAGKPQHF. The CDR3 DNA reads as TGTGCCAGCAGTGAAGCCGGTAAGCCCCAGCATTTT. Variable domain in full (rest from reference TRBV2 and TRBJ1-5): EPEVTQTPSHQVTQMGQEVILRCVPISNHLYFYWYRQILGQKVEFLVSFYNNEISEKSEIFDDQFSVERPDGSNFTLKIRSTKLEDSAMYFCASSEAGKPQHFGDGTRLSIL.

The chain employs TRBV20-1 and TRBJ2-3; TRBD2 matches 12 bases. CDR1 is DFQATT, CDR2 SNEGSKA, per germline (reference sequence). The CDR3 runs to 17 residues. V gave up 3 bases and J gave up 2 bases; unmatched junction bases: 9. CDR3 sequence: CSASLASGRALTDTQYF. CDR3 sequence (DNA): TGCAGTGCTAGTTTGGCTAGCGGGAGGGCCCTCACAGATACGCAGTATTTT.

This clone was detected once. The chain links TRBV27 to TRBJ1-2; 7 bases are a match to TRBD1. J was trimmed by 3 bases and V by 5 bases; bases with no gene match: 3. The CDR3 is 13 amino acids. Germline CDR1 is MNHEY and CDR2 is SMNVEV (reference sequence). CDR3 residues: CASSHDRDYGYTF. Here the CDR3 DNA reads TGTGCCAGCAGTCACGACAGGGACTATGGCTACACCTTC.

V gene TRBV6-1 combines with J gene TRBJ1-1; D perhaps matches TRBD1 (6 bases). The CDR3 extends over 16 amino acids. Trimming stripped 4 bases from V and 1 base from J, with 16 bases between. Germline V gene sequence: CDR1 MNHNS, CDR2 SASEGT. CDR3 bases: TGTGCCAGCAGTGTATCTAGGACAGTTCCGAACACTGAAGCTTTCTTT. It is translated as CASSVSRTVPNTEAFF.

This rearrangement joins TRBV27 to TRBJ1-5, with 10 bases matching TRBD1. Germline lookup yields CDR1 MNHEY and CDR2 SMNVEV (reference sequence). This CDR3 region has 15 residues. V was clipped by 6 bases and J by 5 bases; unmatched bases: 7. Written as DNA, the CDR3 is TGTGCCAGCAGCCGGGACAGGGGCCCCGATCAGCCCCAGCATTTT. Translation: CASSRDRGPDQPQHF.

This chain links TRBV19 with TRBJ2-3, with 11 bases identical to TRBD2. Trimming at V came to 3 bases and at J to 2 bases, leaving 4 bases not matched to a gene. The CDR3 sequence is 16 residues long. CDR1 and CDR2 (germline): LNHDA, SQIVND (reference sequence). The CDR3 sequence is CASSMVAGGNTDTQYF. CDR3 bases: TGTGCCAGTAGTATGGTAGCGGGAGGGAACACAGATACGCAGTATTTT.

The J gene is TRBJ2-7, the V gene TRBV28; D gene uncertain. Per germline, CDR1 MDHEN and CDR2 SYDVKM. The length of the CDR3 is 11 residues. V lost 8 bases, J lost 2 bases, and 7 bases lay in between. The chain's CDR3 is CASRVAYEQYF. CDR3 DNA sequence: TGTGCCAGCCGGGTAGCCTACGAGCAGTACTTC.

The V gene is TRBV11-3, the J gene TRBJ2-2, with TRBD1 matching 7 bases. This CDR3 comprises 13 residues. From germline, CDR1 is SGHNT and CDR2 YENEEA. Trimming took 3 bases from V and 6 from J; bases not matched to a gene: 1. CDR3 nucleotide sequence: TGTGCCAGCAGCTTCGGGACAGCCGGGGAGCTGTTTTTT. Encoded protein: CASSFGTAGELFF.

The chain uses TRBV3-1 (or the pseudogene TRBV3-2) and TRBJ2-7, with unresolved D. The CDR3 consists of 14 residues. Trimming pared 3 bases from V and 2 bases from J, leaving 11 bases between. CDR1 and CDR2 from the germline V gene are LGHDT and YNNKEL (reference sequence). CDR3 sequence (DNA): TGTGCCAGCAGCCAGGCTAATGGGCCCTACGAGCAGTACTTC. Its protein is CASSQANGPYEQYF.

This clone was seen just once. The rearrangement links TRBV19 to TRBJ1-4, with D maybe TRBD1 (5 bases). This CDR3 region has 13 residues. Trimming pared 10 bases from V and 7 bases from J, leaving 16 bases between. CDR1 and CDR2 from the germline V gene are LNHDA and SQIVND (reference sequence). The CDR3 bases are TGTGCCACCTCGAAATATACAGGTGAAAAACTGTTTTTT. It specifies CATSKYTGEKLFF.

The genes are TRBV5-4 and TRBJ2-1; 7 nucleotides line up with TRBD2. The CDR3 is 17 residues long. In germline, CDR1 is SGHNT, CDR2 YYREEE (reference sequence). Losses at the gene ends were 3 bases for V and 3 bases for J; bases not matched to a gene: 12. The CDR3, as DNA: TGTGCCAGCAGCTCGGGGGGTGGCGGGACTGGCTACAATGAGCAGTTCTTC. This sequence encodes CASSSGGGGTGYNEQFF.

The chain recombines TRBV7-2 with TRBJ2-5, with 13 nucleotides matching TRBD2. Trimming took 6 bases from V and 7 from J; bases not matched to a gene: 14. Germline lookup yields CDR1 SGHTA and CDR2 FQGNSA. This CDR3 spans 17 amino acids. The CDR3 nucleotides are TGTGCCAGCAGAACCGGACTAGCGGGAGATCGAGGAGGGACCCAGTACTTC. It is translated as CASRTGLAGDRGGTQYF. Based on the CDR3 plus reference TRBV7-2 and TRBJ2-5, the full variable domain is GAGVSQSPSNKVTEKGKDVELRCDPISGHTALYWYRQSLGQGLEFLIYFQGNSAPDKSGLPSDRFSAERTGGSVSTLTIQRTQQEDSAVYLCASRTGLAGDRGGTQYFGPGTRLLVL.

A few counts support this clone. The V and J genes are TRBV19 and TRBJ2-7, with 11 bases fitting TRBD2. In germline, CDR1 is LNHDA, CDR2 SQIVND (reference sequence). With V trimmed by 5 bases and J by 3 bases, 3 bases remained unmatched. The CDR3 extends over 14 amino acids. The CDR3 DNA reads TGTGCCAGTAGTGCGGGGACTAGCGGCTACGAGCAGTACTTC. It translates to CASSAGTSGYEQYF.